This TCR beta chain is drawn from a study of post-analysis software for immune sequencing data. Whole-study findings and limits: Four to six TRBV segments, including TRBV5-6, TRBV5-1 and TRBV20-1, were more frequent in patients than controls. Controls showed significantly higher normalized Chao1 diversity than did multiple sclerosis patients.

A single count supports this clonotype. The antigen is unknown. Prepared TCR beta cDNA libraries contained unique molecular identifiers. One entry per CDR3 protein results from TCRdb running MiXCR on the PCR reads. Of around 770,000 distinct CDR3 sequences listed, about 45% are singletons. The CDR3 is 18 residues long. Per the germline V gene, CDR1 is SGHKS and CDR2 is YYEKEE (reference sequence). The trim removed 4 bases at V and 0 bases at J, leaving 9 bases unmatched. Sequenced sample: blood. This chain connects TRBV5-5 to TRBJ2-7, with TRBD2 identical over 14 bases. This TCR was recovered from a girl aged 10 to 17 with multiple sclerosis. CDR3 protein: CASSPGLAGEIFSYEQYF. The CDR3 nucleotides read TGTGCCAGCAGCCCGGGACTAGCGGGAGAGATCTTCTCCTACGAGCAGTACTTC.